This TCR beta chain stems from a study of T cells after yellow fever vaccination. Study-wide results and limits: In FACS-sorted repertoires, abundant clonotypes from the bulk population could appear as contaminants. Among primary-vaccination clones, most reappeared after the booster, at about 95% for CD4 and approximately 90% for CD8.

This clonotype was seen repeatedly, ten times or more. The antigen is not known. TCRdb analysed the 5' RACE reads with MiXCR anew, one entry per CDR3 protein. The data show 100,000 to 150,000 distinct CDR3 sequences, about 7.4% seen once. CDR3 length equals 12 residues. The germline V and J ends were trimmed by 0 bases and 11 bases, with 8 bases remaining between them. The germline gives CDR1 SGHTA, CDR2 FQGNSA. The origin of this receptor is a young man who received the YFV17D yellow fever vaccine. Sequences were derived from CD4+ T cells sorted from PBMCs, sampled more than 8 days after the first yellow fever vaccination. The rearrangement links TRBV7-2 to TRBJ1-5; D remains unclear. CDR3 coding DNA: TGTGCCAGCAGCTTAGCTAACATGGCCCAGCATTTT. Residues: CASSLANMAQHF.